The rows below give T cell receptor beta chains drawn from one sample of a study of T cell clones after liver transplantation. Produced via immunoSEQ multiplex PCR; TCRdb's table is partial and in-frame only. This table has about 22,000 clones, around 63% appearing once. The specimen comprised CD4+ T cells from blood, sampled before liver transplant. The receptors stem from a human donor who received a liver transplant. The CDR3 runs from the conserved cysteine through the conserved F or W. The D gene is left open where the match is weak. A row's size may be missing; if present it is once, few, many or a size class.

size: once; V: TRBV5-4; D: .; J: TRBJ2-4; DNA: TGTGCCAGCAGCTTGGAGGGAGAGAGGGCCAAAAACATTCAGTACTTC; CDR3: CASSLEGERAKNIQYF
size: .; V: TRBV29-1; D: .; J: TRBJ1-2; DNA: TGCAGCGTTGAAGACGGGCAGCGGGATGGCTACACCTTC; CDR3: CSVEDGQRDGYTF
size: few; V: TRBV6-1; D: .; J: TRBJ1-2; DNA: TGTGCCAGCAGTGAAGCGGCGGGCATTCAGTATGGCTACACCTTC; CDR3: CASSEAAGIQYGYTF
size: .; V: TRBV18; D: .; J: TRBJ1-4; DNA: TGTGCCAGCTCCCCGGGCAGGGGAAATGAAAAACTGTTTTTT; CDR3: CASSPGRGNEKLFF
size: .; V: TRBV4-1; D: .; J: TRBJ2-4; DNA: TGCGCCAGCAGCCAAGAAGGGCCGCCTTCCCGGGTGGCCAAAAACATTCAGTACTTC; CDR3: CASSQEGPPSRVAKNIQYF
size: .; V: TRBV19; D: TRBD1; J: TRBJ1-5; DNA: TGTGCCAGTAGTGGACAGGCTAATCAGCCCCAGCATTTT; CDR3: CASSGQANQPQHF
size: .; V: TRBV7-6; D: .; J: TRBJ2-7; DNA: TGTGCCAGCAGCTTAGGACAGAGCTCCTACGAGCAGTACTTC; CDR3: CASSLGQSSYEQYF
size: .; V: TRBV5-5; D: TRBD1; J: TRBJ2-6; DNA: TGTGCCAGCAGCTTCCTTCACCGGGACAGGGTCTCTGGGGCCAACGTCCTGACTTTC; CDR3: CASSFLHRDRVSGANVLTF
size: few; V: TRBV30; D: .; J: TRBJ2-2; DNA: TGTGCCTGGACCCCTGGAGTGGGGAAAGGGACCGGGGAGCTGTTTTTT; CDR3: CAWTPGVGKGTGELFF
size: once; V: TRBV6-5; D: .; J: TRBJ1-5; DNA: TGTGCCAGCAGTTTGACGACGGATCAGCCCCAGCATTTT; CDR3: CASSLTTDQPQHF
size: .; V: TRBV28; D: .; J: TRBJ1-4; DNA: TGTGCCAGCAGTGCCGGAGGTTCGATCCCGGCTGAAAAACTGTTTTTT; CDR3: CASSAGGSIPAEKLFF
size: .; V: TRBV6-1; D: .; J: TRBJ1-3; DNA: TGTGCCAGCACTTCGTCGGCGTCTGGAAACACCATATATTTT; CDR3: CASTSSASGNTIYF
size: .; V: TRBV7-2; D: .; J: TRBJ2-1; DNA: TGTGCCAGCAGCTTTTTGAGGGATGAGCAGTTCTTC; CDR3: CASSFLRDEQFF
size: .; V: TRBV11-2; D: .; J: TRBJ2-5; DNA: TGTGCCAGCAGCTTAGACAGGGAAGAGACCCAGTACTTC; CDR3: CASSLDREETQYF
size: few; V: TRBV10-3; D: TRBD2; J: TRBJ2-1; DNA: TGTGCCATCAGTCCGGGACTAGCGGGCGACTACAATGAGCAGTTCTTC; CDR3: CAISPGLAGDYNEQFF
size: few; V: TRBV27; D: .; J: TRBJ1-5; DNA: TGTGCCAGCAGTTTAACGGCAGGGGGCAATCAGCCCCAGCATTTT; CDR3: CASSLTAGGNQPQHF
size: few; V: TRBV5-1; D: .; J: TRBJ1-2; DNA: TGCGCCAGCAGCTTCGAGGGATCCTATGGCTACACCTTC; CDR3: CASSFEGSYGYTF
size: .; V: TRBV19; D: .; J: TRBJ1-1; DNA: TGTGCCAGTAGTATAGGGTCGGGGGGCGGCGAAGCTTTCTTT; CDR3: CASSIGSGGGEAFF
size: .; V: TRBV2; D: .; J: TRBJ2-5; DNA: TGTGCCAGCTTTCGTAGGGCGGAAGAGACCCAGTACTTC; CDR3: CASFRRAEETQYF
size: .; V: TRBV5-1; D: .; J: TRBJ2-3; DNA: TGCGCCAGCAGCCGGACAGGGAGGGAAACAGATACGCAGTATTTT; CDR3: CASSRTGRETDTQYF
size: .; V: TRBV4-1; D: TRBD1; J: TRBJ2-1; DNA: TGCGCCAGCAGCCTATCCGGGACAGCCTACAATGAGCAGTTCTTC; CDR3: CASSLSGTAYNEQFF
size: .; V: TRBV7-9; D: .; J: TRBJ1-1; DNA: TGTGCCAGCAGCTTAGAGGGCGCGAACACTGAAGCTTTCTTT; CDR3: CASSLEGANTEAFF
size: few; V: TRBV7-9; D: .; J: TRBJ1-4; DNA: TGTGCCAGCTCAGACCCTAGAGGGAGGCGGACAACTAATGAAAAACTGTTTTTT; CDR3: CASSDPRGRRTTNEKLFF
size: .; V: TRBV27; D: .; J: TRBJ2-7; DNA: TGTGCCAGCAGTTTGTGGGCAGGCTCCTACGAGCAGTACTTC; CDR3: CASSLWAGSYEQYF
size: few; V: TRBV7-2; D: TRBD1; J: TRBJ2-4; DNA: TGTGCCAGCAGCTTAGACGGGACAGCAAACATTCAGTACTTC; CDR3: CASSLDGTANIQYF
size: few; V: TRBV28; D: .; J: TRBJ1-1; DNA: TGTGCCAGCGAAGCCCAGAACACTGAAGCTTTCTTT; CDR3: CASEAQNTEAFF
size: few; V: TRBV11-3; D: .; J: TRBJ2-3; DNA: TGTGCCAGCAGCTCAAGCGACAGAGTTCGTACAGATACGCAGTATTTT; CDR3: CASSSSDRVRTDTQYF
size: .; V: TRBV13; D: .; J: TRBJ2-6; DNA: TGTGCCAGCAGCTCCTCAGGGTCCGGGGCCAACGTCCTGACTTTC; CDR3: CASSSSGSGANVLTF
size: .; V: TRBV5-8; D: .; J: TRBJ1-4; DNA: TGTGCCAGCAGCACCTACTCGGCCTTTTCAGCCTCAAAACTGTTTTTT; CDR3: CASSTYSAFSASKLFF
size: .; V: TRBV6-5; D: .; J: TRBJ2-7; DNA: TGTGCCAGCAGCAACCCTCACGGGGCCTACGAGCAGTACTTC; CDR3: CASSNPHGAYEQYF
size: .; V: TRBV9; D: .; J: TRBJ1-2; DNA: TGTGCCAGCAGCGTAGAGGCAGGCAGTAACTATGGCTACACCTTC; CDR3: CASSVEAGSNYGYTF
size: once; V: TRBV2; D: .; J: TRBJ1-4; DNA: TGTGCCAGCCGCAATACAGGGTGGGCTAATGAAAAACTGTTTTTT; CDR3: CASRNTGWANEKLFF
size: .; V: TRBV2; D: .; J: TRBJ2-3; DNA: TGTGCCAGCAGTAGAGAGGGGGGCACAGATACGCAGTATTTT; CDR3: CASSREGGTDTQYF
size: few; V: TRBV6-4; D: .; J: TRBJ1-1; DNA: TGTGCCAGCAGTGACTCGAGCCTCGGCACTGAAGCTTTCTTT; CDR3: CASSDSSLGTEAFF
size: .; V: TRBV2; D: .; J: TRBJ2-5; DNA: TGTGCCAGCCACAGGGTCGGAGAGACCCAGTACTTC; CDR3: CASHRVGETQYF
size: .; V: TRBV6-6; D: .; J: TRBJ1-1; DNA: TGTGCCAGCAGTTACAGGAACACTGAAGCTTTCTTT; CDR3: CASSYRNTEAFF
size: .; V: TRBV19; D: TRBD1; J: TRBJ1-2; DNA: TGTGCCAGTAGTCCTAGAGGGACAGGGGCTTTGGACAACTATGGCTACACCTTC; CDR3: CASSPRGTGALDNYGYTF
size: .; V: TRBV28; D: .; J: TRBJ2-7; DNA: TGTGCCAGCAGGTCTACCGGGACACCTTCCTACGAGCAGTACTTC; CDR3: CASRSTGTPSYEQYF
size: few; V: TRBV4-1; D: .; J: TRBJ2-7; DNA: TGCGCCAGCAGCCAAGATTTGGTCTCCTACGAGCAGTACTTC; CDR3: CASSQDLVSYEQYF
size: .; V: TRBV6-6; D: TRBD1; J: TRBJ1-6; DNA: TGTGCCAGCAGAGCCGGGACAGGGTTGTCACCCCTCCACTTT; CDR3: CASRAGTGLSPLHF
size: .; V: TRBV5-1; D: .; J: TRBJ2-3; DNA: TGCGCCAGCAGCCTGTATGATACGCAGTATTTT; CDR3: CASSLYDTQYF
size: .; V: TRBV18; D: TRBD2; J: TRBJ2-3; DNA: TGTGCCAGCTCACGACTAGCGGGAGGCGATACGCAGTATTTT; CDR3: CASSRLAGGDTQYF
size: .; V: TRBV9; D: .; J: TRBJ2-6; DNA: TGTGCCAGCAGCGTAGGGCGAGGGGCCAACGTCCTGACTTTC; CDR3: CASSVGRGANVLTF
size: .; V: TRBV7-2; D: .; J: TRBJ2-7; DNA: TGTGCCAGCAGCCCCACGGGGCCCTACGAGCAGTACTTC; CDR3: CASSPTGPYEQYF
size: .; V: TRBV28; D: .; J: TRBJ2-7; DNA: TGTGCCAGCAGTTTATGGGGCTACGAGCAGTACTTC; CDR3: CASSLWGYEQYF
size: .; V: TRBV7-2; D: TRBD2; J: TRBJ2-3; DNA: TGTGCCAGCAGCTCTAGCGGGAGAGGTGCAGATACGCAGTATTTT; CDR3: CASSSSGRGADTQYF
size: .; V: TRBV5-1; D: .; J: TRBJ1-4; DNA: TGCGCCAGCAGCAGAGTGGGGTTAACTAATGAAAAACTGTTTTTT; CDR3: CASSRVGLTNEKLFF
size: .; V: TRBV5-6; D: TRBD2; J: TRBJ2-2; DNA: TGTGCCAGCAGCTTGTCCCCGGGGAGGGCCGGGGAGCTGTTTTTT; CDR3: CASSLSPGRAGELFF
size: few; V: TRBV28; D: .; J: TRBJ1-1; DNA: TGTGCCAGCAGTTTAAACGATTTGGTGGCGAACACTGAAGCTTTCTTT; CDR3: CASSLNDLVANTEAFF
size: .; V: TRBV11-2; D: TRBD1; J: TRBJ1-2; DNA: TGTGCCAGCAGCTTAGGGACAGGGGGTGTTAACTATGGCTACACCTTC; CDR3: CASSLGTGGVNYGYTF
size: .; V: TRBV6-5; D: .; J: TRBJ1-6; DNA: TGTGCCAGCAGAAACAGGAATTCACCCCTCCACTTT; CDR3: CASRNRNSPLHF
size: .; V: TRBV2; D: TRBD2; J: TRBJ2-5; DNA: TGTGCCAGCAGTGGTGCTAGCGGATTTCAAGAGACCCAGTACTTC; CDR3: CASSGASGFQETQYF
size: .; V: TRBV28; D: TRBD2; J: TRBJ2-3; DNA: TGTGCCAGCAGTTCGGGACTAGCGCTGGCGGGGGCAGATACGCAGTATTTT; CDR3: CASSSGLALAGADTQYF
size: .; V: TRBV9; D: .; J: TRBJ2-5; DNA: TGTGCCAGCAGCGTAGATGGGCGGGAGACCCAGTACTTC; CDR3: CASSVDGRETQYF
size: .; V: TRBV12-5; D: .; J: TRBJ2-1; DNA: TGTGCTAGTGGTTTGTTGCATGAGCAGTTCTTC; CDR3: CASGLLHEQFF
size: .; V: TRBV28; D: .; J: TRBJ1-2; DNA: TGTGCCAGCAGTTCCGGGGGGTTCTATGGCTACACCTTC; CDR3: CASSSGGFYGYTF
size: medium-sized; V: TRBV18; D: TRBD1; J: TRBJ1-5; DNA: TGTGCCAGCTCAGGGACAGGAAACAATCAGCCCCAGCATTTT; CDR3: CASSGTGNNQPQHF
size: .; V: TRBV30; D: .; J: TRBJ2-2; DNA: TGTGCCTCTCCGGGGCCCGCAACCGGGGAGCTGTTTTTT; CDR3: CASPGPATGELFF
size: few; V: TRBV15; D: .; J: TRBJ2-3; DNA: TGTGCCACCAGCAGGCGCCTCGGAGGACCTAGCACAGATACGCAGTATTTT; CDR3: CATSRRLGGPSTDTQYF